The T cell receptor beta chain under discussion was sequenced for a study of OX40 agonist ivuxolimab in advanced cancers. Study background: Among those enrolled, mean age was approximately 62 years (range about 23 to 90) and approximately 83% were male.

Patients with a history of autoimmune disease or on systemic immunosuppression were excluded. General study points: Circulating CD4+ and CD8+ T cells showed clonal expansion by week 6 at 0.1 to 3.0 mg/kg.

Using immunoSEQ multiplex PCR, the repertoire was profiled, and TCRdb retains in-frame clones only, with some absent. The top ten hold over 1.5% of the sample, which has more than 60,000 clones, roughly 81% seen once. Looked up from germline, CDR1 is SGHTA and CDR2 is FQGNSA. Trimming pared 5 bases from V and 1 base from J, leaving 14 bases between. The CDR3 extends over 16 amino acids. Remarks on this clone: Antigen unknown.

The sample consisted of CD4+ or CD8+ T cells sorted from blood, taken in a trial of the OX40 agonist ivuxolimab. This chain joins TRBV7-2 and TRBJ2-2; no definite D call. This clonotype was obtained from an adult with an advanced solid tumor such as melanoma, head and neck, liver or kidney cancer. The CDR3 sequence is CASSPSARMNTGELFF. The CDR3 nucleotides read TGTGCCAGCAGCCCCTCGGCCCGGATGAACACCGGGGAGCTGTTTTTT.